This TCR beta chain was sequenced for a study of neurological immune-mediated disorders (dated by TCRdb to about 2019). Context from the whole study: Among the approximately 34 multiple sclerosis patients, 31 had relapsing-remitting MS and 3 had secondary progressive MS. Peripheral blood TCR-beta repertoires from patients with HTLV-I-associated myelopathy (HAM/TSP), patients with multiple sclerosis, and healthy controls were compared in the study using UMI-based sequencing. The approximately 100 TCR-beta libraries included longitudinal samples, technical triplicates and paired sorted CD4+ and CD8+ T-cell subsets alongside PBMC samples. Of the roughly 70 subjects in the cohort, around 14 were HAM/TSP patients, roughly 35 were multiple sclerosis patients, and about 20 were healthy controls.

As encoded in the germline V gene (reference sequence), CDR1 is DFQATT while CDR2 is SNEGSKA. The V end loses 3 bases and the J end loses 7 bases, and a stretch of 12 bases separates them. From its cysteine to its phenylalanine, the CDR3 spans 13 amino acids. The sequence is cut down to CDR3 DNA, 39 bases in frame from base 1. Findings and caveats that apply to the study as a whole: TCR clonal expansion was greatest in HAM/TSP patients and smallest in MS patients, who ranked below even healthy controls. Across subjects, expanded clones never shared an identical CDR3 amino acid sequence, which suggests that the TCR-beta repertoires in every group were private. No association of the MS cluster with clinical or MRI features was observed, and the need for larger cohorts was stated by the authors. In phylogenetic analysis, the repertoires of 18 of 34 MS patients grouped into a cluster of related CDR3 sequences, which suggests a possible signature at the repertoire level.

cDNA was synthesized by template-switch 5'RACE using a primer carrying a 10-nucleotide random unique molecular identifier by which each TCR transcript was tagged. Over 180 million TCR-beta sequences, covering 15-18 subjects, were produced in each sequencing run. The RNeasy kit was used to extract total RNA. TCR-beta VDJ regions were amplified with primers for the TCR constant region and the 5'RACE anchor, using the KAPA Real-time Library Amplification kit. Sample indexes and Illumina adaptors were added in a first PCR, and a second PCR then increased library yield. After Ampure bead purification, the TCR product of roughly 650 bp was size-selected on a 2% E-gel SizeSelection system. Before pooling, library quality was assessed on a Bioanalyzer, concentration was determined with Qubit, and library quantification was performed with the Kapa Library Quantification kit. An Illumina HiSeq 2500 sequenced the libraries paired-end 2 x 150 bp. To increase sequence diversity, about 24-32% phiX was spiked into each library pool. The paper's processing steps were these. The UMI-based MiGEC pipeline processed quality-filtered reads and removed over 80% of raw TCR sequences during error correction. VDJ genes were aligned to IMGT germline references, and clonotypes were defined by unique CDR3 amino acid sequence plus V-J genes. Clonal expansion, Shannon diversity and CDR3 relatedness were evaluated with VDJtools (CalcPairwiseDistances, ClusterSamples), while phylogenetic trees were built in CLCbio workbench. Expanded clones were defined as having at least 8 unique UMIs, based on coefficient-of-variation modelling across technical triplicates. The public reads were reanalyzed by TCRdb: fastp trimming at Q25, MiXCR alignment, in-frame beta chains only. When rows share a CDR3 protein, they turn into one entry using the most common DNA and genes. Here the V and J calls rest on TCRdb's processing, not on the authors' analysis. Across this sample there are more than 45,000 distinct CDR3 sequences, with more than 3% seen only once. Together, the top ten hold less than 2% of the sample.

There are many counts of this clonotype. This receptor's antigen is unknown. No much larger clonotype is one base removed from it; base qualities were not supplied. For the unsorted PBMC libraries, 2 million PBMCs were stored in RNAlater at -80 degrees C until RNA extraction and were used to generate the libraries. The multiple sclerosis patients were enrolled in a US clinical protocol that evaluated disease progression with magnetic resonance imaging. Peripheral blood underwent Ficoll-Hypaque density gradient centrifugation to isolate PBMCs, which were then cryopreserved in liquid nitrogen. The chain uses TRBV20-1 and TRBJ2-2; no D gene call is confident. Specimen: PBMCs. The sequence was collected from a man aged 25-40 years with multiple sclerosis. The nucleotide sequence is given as TGCAGTGCTAGCTCGGGCCCGGTCGGGGAGCTGTTTTTT. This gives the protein CSASSGPVGELFF.